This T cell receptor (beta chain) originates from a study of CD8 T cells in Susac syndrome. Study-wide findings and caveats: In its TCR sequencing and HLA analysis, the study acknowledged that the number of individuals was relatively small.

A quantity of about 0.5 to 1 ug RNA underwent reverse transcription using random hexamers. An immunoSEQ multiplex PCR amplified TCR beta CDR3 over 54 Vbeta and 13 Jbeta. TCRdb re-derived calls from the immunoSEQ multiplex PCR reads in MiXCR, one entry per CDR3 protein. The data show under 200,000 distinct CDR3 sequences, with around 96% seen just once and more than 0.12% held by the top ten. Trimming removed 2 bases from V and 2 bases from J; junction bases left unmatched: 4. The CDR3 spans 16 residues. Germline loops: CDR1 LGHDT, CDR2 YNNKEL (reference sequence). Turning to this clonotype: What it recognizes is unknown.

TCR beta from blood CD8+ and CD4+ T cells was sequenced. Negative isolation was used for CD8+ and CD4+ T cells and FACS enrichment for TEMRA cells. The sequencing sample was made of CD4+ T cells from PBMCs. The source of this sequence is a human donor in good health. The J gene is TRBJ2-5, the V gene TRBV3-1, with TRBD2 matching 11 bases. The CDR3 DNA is TGTGCCAGCAGCCAACCGCTAGCGGGGGGACAAGAGACCCAGTACTTC. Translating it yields CASSQPLAGGQETQYF.